This TCR beta chain is drawn from a study of response to subunit inactivated influenza vaccine. The V end lost 2 bases, the J end lost 0 bases, and 11 bases lay between the germline ends. This CDR3 is built from 16 residues. The germline V gene encodes CDR1 LGHNA and CDR2 YSLEER. TCRdb analysed the RT-PCR reads with MiXCR anew, one entry per CDR3 protein. The sample yields more than 450,000 distinct CDR3 sequences, over 9% seen once. In its sample, this clonotype was seen a few times. These same data were also listed under a study on T cells expressing NK-cell markers. That investigation notes: With UMIs, 5'RACE template switching was used to make TCR beta cDNA. Repertoires of TCR beta were obtained from T cells sorted as CD3+CD56+NKG2C+, CD3+CD56+NKG2C- and CD3+CD56-NKG2C+. In roughly six donors, dominant NKG2C+ clonotypes were roughly 1.0-7.0% of CD8+ T cells. The CD3+CD56-NKG2C+ fraction was also led by these clonotypes in several donors. It remained uncertain whether the expanded NKG2C+ T cell clones were specific for HCMV antigens.

The genes are TRBV4-3 and TRBJ2-1, with D possibly TRBD1 on 6 matching bases. The TCR was taken from a man aged 45-60 years who received an inactivated influenza vaccine. The material sequenced was PBMCs from blood, taken on the day of vaccination. Here the CDR3 DNA reads TGCGCCAGCAGCCAAAGACAGGTGATCTCCTACAATGAGCAGTTCTTC. Its translation: CASSQRQVISYNEQFF.